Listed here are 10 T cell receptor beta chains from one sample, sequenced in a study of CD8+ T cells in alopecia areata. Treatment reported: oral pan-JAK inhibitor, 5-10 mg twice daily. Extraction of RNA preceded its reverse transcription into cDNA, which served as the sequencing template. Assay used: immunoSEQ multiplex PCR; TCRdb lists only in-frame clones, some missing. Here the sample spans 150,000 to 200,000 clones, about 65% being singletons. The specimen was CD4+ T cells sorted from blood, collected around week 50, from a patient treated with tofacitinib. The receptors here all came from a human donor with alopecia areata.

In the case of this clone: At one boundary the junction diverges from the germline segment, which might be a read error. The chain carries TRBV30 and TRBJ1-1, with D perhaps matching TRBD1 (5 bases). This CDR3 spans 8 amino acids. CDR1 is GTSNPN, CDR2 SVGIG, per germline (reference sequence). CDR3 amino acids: CFRDEAFF. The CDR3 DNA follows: TGCTTCAGGGATGAAGCTTTCTTT.

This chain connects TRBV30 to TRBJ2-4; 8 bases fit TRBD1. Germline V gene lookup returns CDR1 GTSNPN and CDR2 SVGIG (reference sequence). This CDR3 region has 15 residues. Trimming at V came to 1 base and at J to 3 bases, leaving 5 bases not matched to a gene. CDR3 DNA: TGTGCCTGGAGTGGCCAGGGGGCGGTCAAAAACATTCAGTACTTC. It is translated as CAWSGQGAVKNIQYF.

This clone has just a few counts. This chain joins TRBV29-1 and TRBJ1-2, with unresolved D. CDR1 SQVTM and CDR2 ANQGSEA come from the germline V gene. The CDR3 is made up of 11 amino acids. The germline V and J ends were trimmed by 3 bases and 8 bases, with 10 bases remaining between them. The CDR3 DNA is TGCAGCGTTGATTTGGGGTGGGGCTACACCTTC. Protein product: CSVDLGWGYTF.

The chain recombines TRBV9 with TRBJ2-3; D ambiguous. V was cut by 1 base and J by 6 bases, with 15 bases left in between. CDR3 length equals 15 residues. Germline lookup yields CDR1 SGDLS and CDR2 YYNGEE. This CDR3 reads CASSVRGEGMDTQYF. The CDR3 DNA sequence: TGTGCCAGCAGCGTACGAGGAGAAGGTATGGATACGCAGTATTTT.

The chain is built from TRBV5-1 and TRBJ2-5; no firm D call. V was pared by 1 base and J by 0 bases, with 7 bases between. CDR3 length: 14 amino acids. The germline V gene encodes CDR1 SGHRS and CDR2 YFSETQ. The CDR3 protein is CASSLNPYQETQYF. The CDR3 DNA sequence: TGCGCCAGCAGCTTGAACCCGTACCAAGAGACCCAGTACTTC.

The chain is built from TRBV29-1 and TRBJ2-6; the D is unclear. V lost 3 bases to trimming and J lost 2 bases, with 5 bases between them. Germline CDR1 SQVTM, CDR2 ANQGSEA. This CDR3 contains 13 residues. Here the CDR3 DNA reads TGCAGCGTTGAGGACCCTGGGGCCAACGTCCTGACTTTC. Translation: CSVEDPGANVLTF. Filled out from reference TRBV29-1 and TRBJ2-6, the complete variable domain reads SAVISQKPSRDICQRGTSLTIQCQVDSQVTMMFWYRQQPGQSLTLIATANQGSEATYESGFVIDKFPISRPNLTFSTLTVSNMSPEDSSIYLCSVEDPGANVLTFGAGSRLTVL.

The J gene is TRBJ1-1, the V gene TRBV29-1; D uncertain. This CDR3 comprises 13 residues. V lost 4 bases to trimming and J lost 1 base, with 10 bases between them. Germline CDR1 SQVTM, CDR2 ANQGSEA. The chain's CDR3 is CSVAQQRNTEAFF. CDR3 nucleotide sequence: TGCAGCGTTGCGCAACAGAGGAACACTGAAGCTTTCTTT.

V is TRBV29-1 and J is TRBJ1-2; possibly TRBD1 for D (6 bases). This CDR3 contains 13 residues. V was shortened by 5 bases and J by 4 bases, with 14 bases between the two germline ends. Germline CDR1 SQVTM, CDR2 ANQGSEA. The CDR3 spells CSVSGGEGYGYTF. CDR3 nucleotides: TGCAGCGTTAGCGGGGGCGAAGGCTATGGCTACACCTTC. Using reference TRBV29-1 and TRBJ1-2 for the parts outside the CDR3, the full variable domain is SAVISQKPSRDICQRGTSLTIQCQVDSQVTMMFWYRQQPGQSLTLIATANQGSEATYESGFVIDKFPISRPNLTFSTLTVSNMSPEDSSIYLCSVSGGEGYGYTFGSGTRLTVV.

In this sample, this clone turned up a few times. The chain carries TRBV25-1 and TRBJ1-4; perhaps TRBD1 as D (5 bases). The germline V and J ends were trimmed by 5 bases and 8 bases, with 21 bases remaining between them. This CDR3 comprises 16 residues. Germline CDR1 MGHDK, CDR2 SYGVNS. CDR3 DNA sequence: TGTGCCAGCAGTTCGGTCAGGGCAGGATTTCAAGAAAAACTGTTTTTT. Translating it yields CASSSVRAGFQEKLFF.

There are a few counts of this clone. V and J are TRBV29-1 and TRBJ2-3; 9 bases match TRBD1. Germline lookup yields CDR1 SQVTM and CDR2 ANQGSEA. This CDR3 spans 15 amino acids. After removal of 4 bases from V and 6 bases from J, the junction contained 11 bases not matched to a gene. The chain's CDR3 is CSVVGTGTGLDTQYF. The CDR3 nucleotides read TGCAGCGTTGTCGGGACAGGGACAGGTTTGGATACGCAGTATTTT.